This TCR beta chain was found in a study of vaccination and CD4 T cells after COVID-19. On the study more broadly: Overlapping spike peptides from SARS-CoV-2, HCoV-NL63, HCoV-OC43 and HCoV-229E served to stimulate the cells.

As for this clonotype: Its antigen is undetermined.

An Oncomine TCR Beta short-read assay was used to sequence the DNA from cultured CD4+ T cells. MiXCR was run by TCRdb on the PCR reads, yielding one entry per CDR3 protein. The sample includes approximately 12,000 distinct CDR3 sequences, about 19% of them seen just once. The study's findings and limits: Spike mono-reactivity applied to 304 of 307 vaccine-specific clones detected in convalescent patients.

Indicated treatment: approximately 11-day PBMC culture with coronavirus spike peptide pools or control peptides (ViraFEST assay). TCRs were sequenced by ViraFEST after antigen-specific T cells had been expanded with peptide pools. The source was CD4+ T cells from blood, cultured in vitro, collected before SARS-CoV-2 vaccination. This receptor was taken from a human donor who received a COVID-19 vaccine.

CDR3 residues: CASSFRTGGRELFF. For the CDR3, the DNA is TGTGCCAGTAGTTTCCGGACAGGCGGGCGAGAACTGTTTTTT. V gene TRBV19 combines with J gene TRBJ1-4, with TRBD1 identical over 7 bases. CDR3 size: 14 residues. V shed 5 bases, J shed 12 bases, and the junction held 12 bases outside the gene matches. Per germline, CDR1 LNHDA and CDR2 SQIVND (reference sequence).